These T cell receptor beta chains were read from a single sample in a study of human T cells and chemical hapten exposure. TCRdb reprocessed the RACE reads via MiXCR and lists one record per CDR3 protein. Of about 85,000 distinct CDR3 sequences in the sample, 7.5% to 9.5% were seen once. The specimen was whole blood, collected in connection with sensitization to the hapten diphenylcyclopropenone (DPC). All receptors derive from a man aged 40-49 years with alopecia areata. Some clones in this sample may be carry-over from other donors' samples. The CDR3 runs from the conserved cysteine through the conserved F or W. The D gene is left open where the match is weak. Clone size appears in some rows only: once, few, many, or a class for an expanded clone.

j_gene,abundance,v_gene,d_gene,CDR3nt,CDR3aa
TRBJ2-1,few,TRBV6-5,TRBD2,TGTGCCAGCAGTCACGGGGGGGAGCAGTTCTTC,CASSHGGEQFF
TRBJ1-1,.,TRBV27,.,TGTGCCAGCAGTTTCGGGCTCCGGGCAAACACTGAAGCTTTCTTT,CASSFGLRANTEAFF
TRBJ1-1,many,TRBV18,.,TGTGCCAGCTCGGGGGGACTGGACACTGAAGCTTTCTTT,CASSGGLDTEAFF
TRBJ1-2,few,TRBV4-2,.,TGTGCCAGCAGCCAAGATAGGGAGTTGAACTATGGCTACACCTTC,CASSQDRELNYGYTF
TRBJ1-5,many,TRBV20-1,.,TGCAGTGCTGTAGGGGGCAATCAGCCCCAGCATTTT,CSAVGGNQPQHF
TRBJ2-1,.,TRBV3-1,.,TGTGCCAGCAGCCGATCTAGTCACAATGAGCAGTTCTTC,CASSRSSHNEQFF
TRBJ2-2,many,TRBV28,.,TGTGCCAGCGCGATGTGGAGTCCTCAGGCCGGGGAGCTGTTTTTT,CASAMWSPQAGELFF
TRBJ2-3,.,TRBV6-6,.,TGTGCCAGCAGTTACCCGGCGGGGACAGGGGGAGGACTAGCGGGCTCAGATACGCAGTATTTT,CASSYPAGTGGGLAGSDTQYF
TRBJ2-3,many,TRBV6-2/TRBV6-3,.,TGTGCCAGCAGTTACTCCATGGCGGATACGCAGTATTTT,CASSYSMADTQYF
TRBJ2-7,.,TRBV6-5,.,TGTGCCAGCAGGAACAAGTGGCACAGCTACGAGCAGTACTTC,CASRNKWHSYEQYF
TRBJ2-5,few,TRBV20-1,TRBD2,TGCAGTGCTAGGCTGCTAGCGGTGGTCGGGACCCAGTACTTC,CSARLLAVVGTQYF
TRBJ2-7,.,TRBV28,TRBD1,TGTGCCAGCAGCCCCGAGACAGGGGGATCCTACGAGCAGTACTTC,CASSPETGGSYEQYF
TRBJ1-4,many,TRBV4-1,.,TGCGCCAGCAGCCAAGACGGGCCGCCCCCTCGAGAAAAACTGTTTTTT,CASSQDGPPPREKLFF
TRBJ2-5,.,TRBV6-5,.,TGTGCCAGCAGTTACCCGGGAGTGGGTGAGACCCAGTACTTC,CASSYPGVGETQYF
TRBJ2-3,many,TRBV12-3/TRBV12-4,.,TGTGCCAGCAGTTCCAGAGGACAGAGCACAGATACGCAGTATTTT,CASSSRGQSTDTQYF
TRBJ2-3,many,TRBV14,TRBD1,TGTGCCAGCAGCCAAGATAGGGGACAGGGGGCCACAGATACGCAGTATTTT,CASSQDRGQGATDTQYF
TRBJ1-5,many,TRBV29-1,.,TGCAGCGTTGCGAGGGGCCCCGGGAGCAATCAGCCCCAGCATTTT,CSVARGPGSNQPQHF
TRBJ1-3,many,TRBV12-3/TRBV12-4,.,TGTGCCAGCAGTTTAGGAGGAAACACCATATATTTT,CASSLGGNTIYF
TRBJ2-1,many,TRBV6-5,.,TGTGCCAGCAGTTACTCAGAGGGCGAGCAGTTCTTC,CASSYSEGEQFF
TRBJ2-7,few,TRBV10-3,TRBD2,TGTGCCATCAGACCAACTAGCGCCCCCACCGAGCAGTACTTC,CAIRPTSAPTEQYF
TRBJ2-4,many,TRBV25-1,.,TGTGCCAGCAGTGATAGTATGAGAAACATTCAGTACTTC,CASSDSMRNIQYF
TRBJ2-2,.,TRBV5-4,.,TGTGCCAGCAGCTACACCTTGGGGGGCACCGGGGAGCTGTTTTTT,CASSYTLGGTGELFF
TRBJ2-1,few,TRBV10-3,.,TGTGCCGTCAGAGACCGGGACGAACACGATGAGCAGTTCTTC,CAVRDRDEHDEQFF
TRBJ2-4,.,TRBV3-1,TRBD2,TGTGCCAGCAGCCAAGATCTACGCGGGAGGGCGGGTTACATTCAGTACTTC,CASSQDLRGRAGYIQYF
TRBJ2-1,many,TRBV5-1,.,TGCGCCAGCAGCCCCAGGGGTACAGGGAAGGGAACGGGGGTCTATGAGCAGTTCTTC,CASSPRGTGKGTGVYEQFF
TRBJ2-4,.,TRBV7-2,TRBD1,TGTGCCAGCAGCTTAGACAGACAGGGGATAGCCAAAAACATTCAGTACTTC,CASSLDRQGIAKNIQYF
TRBJ2-7,.,TRBV29-1,.,TGCAGCGTCCAACCAAGGGGACGCAGTGGATTCTACGAGCAGTACTTC,CSVQPRGRSGFYEQYF
TRBJ2-4,few,TRBV29-1,.,TGCAGCGTTGAAGGAGTGGGGGTGCGGGACAAAAACATTCAGTACTTC,CSVEGVGVRDKNIQYF
TRBJ1-4,many,TRBV7-9,.,TGTGCCAGCAGCTTAAACCGCAATGAAAAACTGTTTTTT,CASSLNRNEKLFF
TRBJ1-5,few,TRBV19,.,TGTGCCAGTAGTATAAGGGTAGAACAGCCCCAGCATTTT,CASSIRVEQPQHF
TRBJ1-2,.,TRBV6-5,TRBD1,TGTGCCAGCAGTTATTTGTCCGGGACAGGCAGTGGCTACACCTTC,CASSYLSGTGSGYTF
TRBJ1-6,many,TRBV7-2,.,TGTGCCAGCAGCTTAGGTTACTCTAGCTCCTATAATTCACCCCTCCACTTT,CASSLGYSSSYNSPLHF
TRBJ1-4,many,TRBV5-1,.,TGCGCCAGCAGCTCCTCCCGGATCGGCGAAAAACTGTTTTTT,CASSSSRIGEKLFF
TRBJ2-3,few,TRBV29-1,TRBD2,TGCAGCGTTGACGGCGGGAGGAGGGTCAGCACAGATACGCAGTATTTT,CSVDGGRRVSTDTQYF
TRBJ2-3,.,TRBV20-1,.,TGCAGTGCTAGGGGTGGGGAGGCGCAGTATTTT,CSARGGEAQYF
TRBJ1-2,few,TRBV29-1,.,TGCAGCGTTTCAGGGATCAAGTGGGGCTACACCTTC,CSVSGIKWGYTF
TRBJ2-5,.,TRBV2,TRBD1,TGTGCCAGCACCCGGGACAGGGGTTTTAAAGAGACCCAGTACTTC,CASTRDRGFKETQYF
TRBJ2-2,few,TRBV7-8,TRBD2,TGTGCCAGCAGCTACGGGACTAGCGGACCCGGGGAGCTGTTTTTT,CASSYGTSGPGELFF
TRBJ2-5,few,TRBV29-1,TRBD1,TGCAGTGAGGTAGACAGGGGCCAGACCCAGTACTTC,CSEVDRGQTQYF
TRBJ2-4,few,TRBV27,.,TGTGCCAGCAGTCAAAAAGCCTTGCTTCTGAGGGACATTCAGTACTTC,CASSQKALLLRDIQYF
TRBJ2-7,.,TRBV6-6,TRBD2,TGTGCCAGCAGTATAGCGGGAGCGCGATCCTACGAGCAGTACTTC,CASSIAGARSYEQYF
TRBJ2-7,.,TRBV21-1,.,TGTGCCAGCCGGAAAACCGGGATGCCCTACGAGCAGTACTTC,CASRKTGMPYEQYF
TRBJ2-1,few,TRBV29-1,TRBD2,TGCAGCGTGCCTAGCGGGAGGAGATACAATGAGCAGTTCTTC,CSVPSGRRYNEQFF
TRBJ2-5,few,TRBV12-3/TRBV12-4,.,TGTGCCAGCAGCCCCGATCCGAGGGGGACCCAGTACTTC,CASSPDPRGTQYF
TRBJ2-1,.,TRBV20-1,.,TGCAGTGCTTCCACATCTAACGAGCAGTTCTTC,CSASTSNEQFF
TRBJ1-1,many,TRBV28,.,TGTGCCAGCAGTCGATACACCGGGACATTACGCTTCAACACTGAAGCTTTCTTT,CASSRYTGTLRFNTEAFF
TRBJ2-1,.,TRBV24-1,TRBD2,TGTGCCACCAGTGATTCTGGACTAGCGATTGAGCAGTTCTTC,CATSDSGLAIEQFF
TRBJ2-5,many,TRBV20-1,TRBD2,TGCAGTGCTAAGCAGACTAGCGGGAGGGAGACCCAGTACTTC,CSAKQTSGRETQYF